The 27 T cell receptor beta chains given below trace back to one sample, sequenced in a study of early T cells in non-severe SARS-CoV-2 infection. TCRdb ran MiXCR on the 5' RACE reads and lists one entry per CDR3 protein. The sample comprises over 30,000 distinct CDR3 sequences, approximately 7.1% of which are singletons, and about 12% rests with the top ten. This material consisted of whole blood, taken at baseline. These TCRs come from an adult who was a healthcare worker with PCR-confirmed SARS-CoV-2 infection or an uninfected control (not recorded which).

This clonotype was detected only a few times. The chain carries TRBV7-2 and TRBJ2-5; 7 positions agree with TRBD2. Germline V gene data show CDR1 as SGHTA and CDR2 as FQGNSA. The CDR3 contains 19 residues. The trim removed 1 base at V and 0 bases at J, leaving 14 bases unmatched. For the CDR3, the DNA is TGTGCCAGCAGCTTAGGGGTGGCTGGGCGGGACTACGACCAAGAGACCCAGTACTTC. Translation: CASSLGVAGRDYDQETQYF.

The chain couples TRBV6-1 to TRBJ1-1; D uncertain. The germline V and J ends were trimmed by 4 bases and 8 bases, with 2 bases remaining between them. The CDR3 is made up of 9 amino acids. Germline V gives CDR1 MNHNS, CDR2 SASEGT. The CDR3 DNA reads TGTGCCAGCAGTGGAGAAGCTTTCTTT. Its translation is CASSGEAFF.

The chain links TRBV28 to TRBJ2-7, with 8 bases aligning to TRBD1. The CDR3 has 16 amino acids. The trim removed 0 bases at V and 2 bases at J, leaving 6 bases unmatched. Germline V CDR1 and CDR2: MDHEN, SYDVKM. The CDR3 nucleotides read TGTGCCAGCAGTTTATGGGGGACAGGAAAAACCTACGAGCAGTACTTC. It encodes CASSLWGTGKTYEQYF.

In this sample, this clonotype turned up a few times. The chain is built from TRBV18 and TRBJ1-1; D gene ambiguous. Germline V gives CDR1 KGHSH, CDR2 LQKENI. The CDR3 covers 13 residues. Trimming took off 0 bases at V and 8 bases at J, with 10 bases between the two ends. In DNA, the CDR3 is TGTGCCAGCTCACCACCGGTGGGCCCGGAAGCTTTCTTT. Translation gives CASSPPVGPEAFF.

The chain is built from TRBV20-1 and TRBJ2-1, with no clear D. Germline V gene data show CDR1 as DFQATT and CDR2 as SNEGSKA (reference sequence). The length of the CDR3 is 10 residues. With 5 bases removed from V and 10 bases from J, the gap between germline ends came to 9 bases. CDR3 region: CSALADEQFF. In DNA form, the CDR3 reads TGCAGTGCTCTCGCGGACGAGCAGTTCTTC.

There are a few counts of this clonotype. In nucleotides, the CDR3 is TGCAGTGCTACTTTGCGGTCCACAGATACGCAGTATTTT. Translation: CSATLRSTDTQYF. The chain has TRBV20-1 and TRBJ2-3; D remains ambiguous. CDR1 DFQATT and CDR2 SNEGSKA come from the germline V gene (reference sequence). The CDR3 has 13 amino acids. The ends were cut back, 4 bases at V and 2 bases at J, with 10 bases in the middle.

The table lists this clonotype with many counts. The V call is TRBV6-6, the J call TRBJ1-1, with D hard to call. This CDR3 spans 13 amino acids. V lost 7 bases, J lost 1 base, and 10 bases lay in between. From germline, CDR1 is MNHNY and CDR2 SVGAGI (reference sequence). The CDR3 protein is CASTQLQNTEAFF. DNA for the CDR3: TGTGCCAGCACCCAACTTCAGAACACTGAAGCTTTCTTT.

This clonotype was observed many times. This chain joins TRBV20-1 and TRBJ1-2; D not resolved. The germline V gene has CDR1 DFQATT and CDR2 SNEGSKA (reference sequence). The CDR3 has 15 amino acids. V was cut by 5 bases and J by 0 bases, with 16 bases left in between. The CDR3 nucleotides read TGCAGTGCTCCCTCAGGAGCCGGGGCTAACTATGGCTACACCTTC. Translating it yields CSAPSGAGANYGYTF.

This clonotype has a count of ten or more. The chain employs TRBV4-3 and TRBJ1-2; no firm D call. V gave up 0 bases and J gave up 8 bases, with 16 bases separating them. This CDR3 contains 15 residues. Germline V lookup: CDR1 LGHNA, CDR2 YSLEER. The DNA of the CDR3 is TGCGCCAGCAGCCAAGATACGCCGAAGTTGGGAGGCTACACCTTC. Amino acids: CASSQDTPKLGGYTF.

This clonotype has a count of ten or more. The CDR3 DNA sequence: TGTGCCAGCGGGTTAAGACTAGCGGCCCTACCCGATACGCAGTATTTT. The encoded protein is CASGLRLAALPDTQYF. The V gene is TRBV27, the J gene TRBJ2-3; 9 nucleotides align to TRBD2. CDR1 is MNHEY and CDR2 is SMNVEV in the germline V gene (reference sequence). J gave up 6 bases and V 8 bases, and 15 bases lay outside the gene matches. The CDR3 consists of 16 residues.

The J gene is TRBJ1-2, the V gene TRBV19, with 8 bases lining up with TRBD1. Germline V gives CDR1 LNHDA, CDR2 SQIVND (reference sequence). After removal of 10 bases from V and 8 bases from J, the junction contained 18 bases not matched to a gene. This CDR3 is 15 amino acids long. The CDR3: CATFTLTGGMRGYTF. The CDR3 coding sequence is TGTGCCACCTTTACCCTCACAGGGGGTATGAGGGGCTACACCTTC. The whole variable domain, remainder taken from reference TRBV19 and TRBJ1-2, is DGGITQSPKYLFRKEGQNVTLSCEQNLNHDAMYWYRQDPGQGLRLIYYSQIVNDFQKGDIAEGYSVSREKKESFPLTVTSAQKNPTAFYLCATFTLTGGMRGYTFGSGTRLTVV.

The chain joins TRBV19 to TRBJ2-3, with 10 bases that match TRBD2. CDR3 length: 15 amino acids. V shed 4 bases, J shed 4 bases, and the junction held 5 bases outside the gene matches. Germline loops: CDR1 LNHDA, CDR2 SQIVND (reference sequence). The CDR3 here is CASSSASGSSDTQYF. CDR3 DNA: TGTGCCAGTAGTAGCGCTAGCGGGAGCTCAGATACGCAGTATTTT.

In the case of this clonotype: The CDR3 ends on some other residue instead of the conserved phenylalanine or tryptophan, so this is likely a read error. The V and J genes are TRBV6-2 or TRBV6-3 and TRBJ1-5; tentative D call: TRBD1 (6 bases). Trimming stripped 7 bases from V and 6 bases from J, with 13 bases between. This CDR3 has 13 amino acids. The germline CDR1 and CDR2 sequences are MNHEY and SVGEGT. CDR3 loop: CASTGQFFQPQHS. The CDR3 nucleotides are TGTGCCAGCACCGGACAGTTTTTTCAGCCCCAGCATTCT.

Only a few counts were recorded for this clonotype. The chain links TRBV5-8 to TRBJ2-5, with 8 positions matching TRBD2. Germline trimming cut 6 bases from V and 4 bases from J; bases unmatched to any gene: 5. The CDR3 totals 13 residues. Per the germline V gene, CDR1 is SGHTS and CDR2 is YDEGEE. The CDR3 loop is CASTKTSGETQYF. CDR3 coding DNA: TGTGCCAGCACCAAAACTAGCGGAGAGACCCAGTACTTC.

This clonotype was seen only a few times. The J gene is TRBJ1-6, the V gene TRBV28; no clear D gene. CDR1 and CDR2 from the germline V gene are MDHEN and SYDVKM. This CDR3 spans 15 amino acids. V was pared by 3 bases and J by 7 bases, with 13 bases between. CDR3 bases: TGTGCCAGCAGTTTGCTTGGGGTTGAGAATTCACCCCTCCACTTT. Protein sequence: CASSLLGVENSPLHF.

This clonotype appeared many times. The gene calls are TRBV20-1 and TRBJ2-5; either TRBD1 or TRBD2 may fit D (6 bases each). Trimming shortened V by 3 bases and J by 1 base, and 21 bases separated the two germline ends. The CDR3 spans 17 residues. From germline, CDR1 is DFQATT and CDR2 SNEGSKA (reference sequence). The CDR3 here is CSARRDKHQGIQETQYF. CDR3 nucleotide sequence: TGCAGTGCTAGGCGGGACAAACACCAGGGGATCCAAGAGACCCAGTACTTC.

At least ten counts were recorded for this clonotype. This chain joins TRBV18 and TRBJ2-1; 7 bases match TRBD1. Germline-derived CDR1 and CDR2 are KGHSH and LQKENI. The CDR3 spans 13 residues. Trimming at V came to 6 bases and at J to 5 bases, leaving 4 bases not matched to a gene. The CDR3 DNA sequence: TGTGCCAGCTCGACCGGGACAGACAATGAGCAGTTCTTC. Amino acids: CASSTGTDNEQFF.

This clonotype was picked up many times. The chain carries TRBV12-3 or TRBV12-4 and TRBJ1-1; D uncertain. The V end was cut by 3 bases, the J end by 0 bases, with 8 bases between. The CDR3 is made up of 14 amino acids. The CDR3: CASSLEGLNTEAFF. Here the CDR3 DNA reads TGTGCCAGCAGTTTGGAAGGGCTGAACACTGAAGCTTTCTTT.

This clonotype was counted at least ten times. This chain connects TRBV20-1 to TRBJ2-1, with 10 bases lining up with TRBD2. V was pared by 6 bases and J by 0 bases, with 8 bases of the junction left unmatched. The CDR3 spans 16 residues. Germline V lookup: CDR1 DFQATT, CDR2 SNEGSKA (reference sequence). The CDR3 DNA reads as TGCAGTGCCGAGGGGACTAGCGTGTACTCCTACAATGAGCAGTTCTTC. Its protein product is CSAEGTSVYSYNEQFF.

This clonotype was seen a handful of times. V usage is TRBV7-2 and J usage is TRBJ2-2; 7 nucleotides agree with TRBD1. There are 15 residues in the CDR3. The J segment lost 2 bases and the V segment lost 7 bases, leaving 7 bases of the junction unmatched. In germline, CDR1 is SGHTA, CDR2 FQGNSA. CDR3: CASTQRTGNTGELFF. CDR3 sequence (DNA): TGTGCCAGCACCCAGAGGACAGGAAACACCGGGGAGCTGTTTTTT.

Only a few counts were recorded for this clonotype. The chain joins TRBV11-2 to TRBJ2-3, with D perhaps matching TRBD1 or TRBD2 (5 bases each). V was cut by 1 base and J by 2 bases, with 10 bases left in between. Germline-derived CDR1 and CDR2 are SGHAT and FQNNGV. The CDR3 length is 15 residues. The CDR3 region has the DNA TGTGCCAGCAGCTTAGGGGCAGGGACCACAGATACGCAGTATTTT. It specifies CASSLGAGTTDTQYF.

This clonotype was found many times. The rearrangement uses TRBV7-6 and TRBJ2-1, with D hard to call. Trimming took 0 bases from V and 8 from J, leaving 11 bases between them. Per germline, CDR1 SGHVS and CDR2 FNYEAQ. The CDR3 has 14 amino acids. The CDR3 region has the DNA TGTGCCAGCAGCTTAGCAGGGATTGGCGATGAGCAGTTCTTC. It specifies CASSLAGIGDEQFF.

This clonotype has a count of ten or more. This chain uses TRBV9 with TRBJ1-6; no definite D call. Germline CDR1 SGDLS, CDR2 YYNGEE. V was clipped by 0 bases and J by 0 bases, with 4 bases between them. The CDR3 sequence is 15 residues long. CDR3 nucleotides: TGTGCCAGCAGCGTAGAAAGCTCCTATAATTCACCCCTCCACTTT. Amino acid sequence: CASSVESSYNSPLHF. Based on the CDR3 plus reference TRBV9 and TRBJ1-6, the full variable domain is DSGVTQTPKHLITATGQRVTLRCSPRSGDLSVYWYQQSLDQGLQFLIQYYNGEERAKGNILERFSAQQFPDLHSELNLSSLELGDSALYFCASSVESSYNSPLHFGNGTRLTVT.

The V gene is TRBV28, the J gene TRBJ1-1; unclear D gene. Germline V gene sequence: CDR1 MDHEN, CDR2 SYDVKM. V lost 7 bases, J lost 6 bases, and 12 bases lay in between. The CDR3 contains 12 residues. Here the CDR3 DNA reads TGTGCCAGCACCCTAAAGACATCTGAAGCTTTCTTT. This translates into CASTLKTSEAFF.

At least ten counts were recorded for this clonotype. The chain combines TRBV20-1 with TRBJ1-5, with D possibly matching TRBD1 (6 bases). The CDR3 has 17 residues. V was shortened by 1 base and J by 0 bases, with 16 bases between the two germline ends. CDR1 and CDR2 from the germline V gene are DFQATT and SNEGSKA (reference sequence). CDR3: CSARGGARQYSNQPQHF. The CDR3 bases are TGCAGTGCTAGAGGGGGGGCTCGACAATATAGCAATCAGCCCCAGCATTTT.

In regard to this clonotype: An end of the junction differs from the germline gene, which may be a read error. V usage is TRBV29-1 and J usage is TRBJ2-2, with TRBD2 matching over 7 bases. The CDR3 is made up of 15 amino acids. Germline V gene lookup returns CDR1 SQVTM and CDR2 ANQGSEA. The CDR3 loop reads CSVERAGMNTGELFF. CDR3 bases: TGCAGCGTTGAAAGAGCGGGGATGAACACCGGGGAGCTTTTTTTT.

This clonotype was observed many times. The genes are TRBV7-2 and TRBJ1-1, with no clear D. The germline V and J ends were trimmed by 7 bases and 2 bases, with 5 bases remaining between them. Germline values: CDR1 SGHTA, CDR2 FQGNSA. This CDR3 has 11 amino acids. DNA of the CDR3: TGTGCCAGCAAGACCAACACTGAAGCTTTCTTT. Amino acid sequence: CASKTNTEAFF.